Listed below are T cell receptor beta chains from one sample, sequenced in a study of OX40 agonist ivuxolimab in advanced cancers. Here immunoSEQ multiplex PCR was the method, and the copy in TCRdb shows in-frame clones only, minus some. The sample shows tens of thousands of clones, more than 70% of them seen only once. The sample in question was CD4+ or CD8+ T cells sorted from blood, obtained in a trial of the OX40 agonist ivuxolimab. The receptors were sampled from an adult with an advanced solid tumor such as melanoma, head and neck, liver or kidney cancer. Each CDR3 is given with its conserved first and last residue. Each record gives: D gene, V gene, J gene, clone size, CDR3 protein, CDR3 DNA. The D gene is left open where the match is weak. Size values are once, few and many counts, or a class for expanded clones, and some rows have none.

>TRBD1|TRBV28|TRBJ2-7|.
CASSSAGGSYEQYF
TGTGCCAGCAGTTCGGCAGGGGGCTCCTACGAGCAGTACTTC
>.|TRBV5-4|TRBJ1-1|.
CASSFGDMNTEAFF
TGTGCCAGCAGCTTCGGGGACATGAACACTGAAGCTTTCTTT
>.|TRBV7-2|TRBJ2-5|.
CASSLGAGETQYF
TGTGCCAGCAGCTTAGGGGCAGGAGAGACCCAGTACTTC
>.|TRBV28|TRBJ2-3|few
CASSLPGSTDTQYF
TGTGCCAGCAGTTTACCAGGGAGCACAGATACGCAGTATTTT
>TRBD2|TRBV9|TRBJ2-5|.
CASSQVGGETQYF
TGTGCCAGCAGTCAGGTGGGGGGGGAGACCCAGTACTTC
>TRBD1|TRBV28|TRBJ1-2|.
CASSFRTGDLLNYGYTF
TGTGCCAGCAGTTTCAGGACAGGGGACCTTTTAAATTATGGCTACACCTTC
>.|TRBV11-2|TRBJ2-3|once
CASSLPADTQYF
TGTGCCAGCAGCTTACCGGCCGATACGCAGTATTTT
>TRBD1|TRBV5-6|TRBJ2-1|once
CASSGLGTGFNEQFF
TGTGCCAGCAGCGGGTTAGGGACAGGTTTCAATGAGCAGTTCTTC
>.|TRBV28|TRBJ2-3|.
CASGDSGTDTQYF
TGTGCCAGCGGGGACTCGGGCACAGATACGCAGTATTTT
>TRBD2|TRBV29-1|TRBJ2-1|once
CSAQTSGLPDNEQFF
TGCAGCGCTCAGACTAGCGGGCTCCCTGACAATGAGCAGTTCTTC
>.|TRBV15|TRBJ2-4|.
CATSRPPRGAKVGLAKNIQYF
TGTGCCACCAGCAGACCCCCTCGTGGGGCCAAGGTTGGACTAGCCAAAAACATTCAGTACTTC
>.|TRBV5-1|TRBJ1-1|.
CASSAGGAAFF
TGCGCCAGCAGCGCGGGGGGGGCAGCTTTCTTT
>.|TRBV6-1|TRBJ1-5|once
CASSEALGGNQPQHF
TGTGCCAGCAGTGAAGCGTTAGGCGGGAATCAGCCCCAGCATTTT
>.|TRBV9|TRBJ2-3|.
CASSVVGVDTQYF
TGTGCCAGCAGCGTAGTCGGGGTAGATACGCAGTATTTT
>TRBD1|TRBV7-9|TRBJ2-2|.
CASTVPQGGADTGELFF
TGTGCCAGCACCGTTCCCCAAGGGGGCGCGGACACCGGGGAGCTGTTTTTT
>TRBD1|TRBV19|TRBJ2-7|.
CASSITGGFYEQYF
TGTGCCAGTAGTATCACAGGGGGTTTCTACGAGCAGTACTTC
>.|TRBV2|TRBJ2-1|.
CASSEYYEQFF
TGTGCCAGCAGTGAGTATTATGAGCAGTTCTTC
>TRBD1|TRBV30|TRBJ2-3|.
CAWSGQGTDTQYF
TGTGCCTGGAGTGGACAGGGAACAGATACGCAGTATTTT
>TRBD2|TRBV9|TRBJ2-1|.
CASSAGAGGYNEQFF
TGTGCCAGCAGCGCCGGGGCGGGGGGCTACAATGAGCAGTTCTTC
>.|TRBV27|TRBJ2-7|once
CASSPKGEGAQYF
TGTGCCAGCAGTCCCAAGGGTGAAGGTGCGCAGTACTTC
>TRBD2|TRBV6-5|TRBJ2-5|.
CASSYSGGGTRETQYF
TGTGCCAGCAGTTACTCGGGGGGAGGGACTCGAGAGACCCAGTACTTC
>TRBD2|TRBV5-1|TRBJ2-7|.
CASSVSGGSSYEQYF
TGCGCCAGCAGCGTTAGCGGGGGGTCCTCCTACGAGCAGTACTTC
>TRBD1|TRBV6-1|TRBJ2-1|.
CASSPETGVEQFF
TGTGCCAGCAGTCCGGAAACAGGGGTGGAGCAGTTCTTC
>TRBD1|TRBV7-9|TRBJ1-2|.
CASSAGQGHGYTF
TGTGCCAGCAGCGCGGGACAGGGGCATGGCTACACCTTC
>.|TRBV28|TRBJ2-5|.
CASSSPFGEQYF
TGTGCCAGCAGTTCCCCCTTCGGAGAGCAGTACTTC
>TRBD1|TRBV10-2|TRBJ1-4|.
CASSEQGSEKLFF
TGCGCCAGCAGTGAACAGGGGAGCGAAAAACTGTTTTTT
>TRBD2|TRBV11-3|TRBJ2-3|.
CASSLGTSGGPSGNTQYF
TGTGCCAGCAGCTTGGGAACTAGCGGGGGCCCGTCGGGAAATACGCAGTATTTT
>.|TRBV6-6|TRBJ2-3|.
CASSLRSDTQYF
TGTGCCAGCAGCTTACGTTCCGATACGCAGTATTTT